This T cell receptor beta chain appears in the sequencing data of a study of shared clonotypes between healthy human individuals. In the naive CD8 group, cells lacked CD45RO and were positively selected for CCR7, so terminally differentiated effector memory CD45RA+ cells were left out. Sorted-subset replicate PCR reactions contained 200 ng DNA, corresponding to about 30,000 T cell genomes. Sequenced by immunoSEQ multiplex PCR; TCRdb stores in-frame clones only, minus some. The sample includes about 870,000 clones, approximately 92% of them seen just once. Regarding the study as a whole: Among donors, clonotype sharing was expected to be affected by sequencing depth.

CDR3 length: 16 residues. CDR1 and CDR2 from the germline V gene are SQVTM and ANQGSEA. V was clipped by 4 bases and J by 7 bases; unmatched bases: 14. In regard to this clone: Its antigen remains unidentified.

This receptor was obtained from a man younger than 40 in good health. The J gene is TRBJ2-1, the V gene TRBV29-1; TRBD2 agrees at 9 bases. The sequencing sample was made of naive CD8+ T cells sorted from blood. CDR3 DNA: TGCAGCGTTGGATTCGGACCGGGACTAGCTCGGAATGAGCAGTTCTTC. Its protein is CSVGFGPGLARNEQFF.